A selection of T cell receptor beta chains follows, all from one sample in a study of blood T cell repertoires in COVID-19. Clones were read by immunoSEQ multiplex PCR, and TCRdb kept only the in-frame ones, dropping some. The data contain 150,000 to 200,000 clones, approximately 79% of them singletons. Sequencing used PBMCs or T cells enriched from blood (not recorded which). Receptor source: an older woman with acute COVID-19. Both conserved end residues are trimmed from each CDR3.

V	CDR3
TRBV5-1	ASSSGVDTEAF
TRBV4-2	ASRPGLAGGPEETQY
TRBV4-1	ASSLLFKRGSSLAIGEQF
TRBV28	ASSLARGTDTQY
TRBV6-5	ASSSSQGRSGEQF
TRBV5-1	ASSYGGDNEQF
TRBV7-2	ASSLGGGQIYEQY
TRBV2	ASRTRDPAPKETQY
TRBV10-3	AISRGEGYT
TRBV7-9	ASSLFPAGVSVYEQY
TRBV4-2	ASSQGGWTGDDEKLF
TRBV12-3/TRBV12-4	ASSPLGTQY
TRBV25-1	ASMASGANVLT
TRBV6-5	ASIRDRDSNQPQH
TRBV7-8	ASSFFSGGEGRQF
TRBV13	ASSLGGLSKETQY
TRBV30	AWSRTGANEKLF
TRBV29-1	SVEGQGSEKLF
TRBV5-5	ASSLSGTRNTEAF
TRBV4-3	ASSQVWPGVGNEQF
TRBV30	AWSRGRSGTDTQY
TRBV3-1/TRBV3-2	ASSQGSGVGEQY
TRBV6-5	ASSPGTGTNQPQH
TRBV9	ASSPKQENYGYT
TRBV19	ASSIRTGENYGYT
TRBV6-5	ASSPHDRGAQPQH
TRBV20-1	SASRRWGLEETQY
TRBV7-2	ASSSSTGQTYEQY
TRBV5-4	ASSPTHTGQGTEAF
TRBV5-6	ASSTTRVNYGYT
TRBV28	ASSRQSSNEKLF
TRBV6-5	ASSYGRGLNQPQH
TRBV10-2	ASSELALYEQY
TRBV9	ASGAGGPTDTQY
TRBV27	ASSARQGRGYT
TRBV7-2	ASSLAMESGKRGEKLF
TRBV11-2	ASSPDRYGNTIY
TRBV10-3	AISDIAGGPSYEQY
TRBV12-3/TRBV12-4	ASSFETNEQF
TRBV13	ASSPTGDEQF
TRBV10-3	AISDGGSTDTQY